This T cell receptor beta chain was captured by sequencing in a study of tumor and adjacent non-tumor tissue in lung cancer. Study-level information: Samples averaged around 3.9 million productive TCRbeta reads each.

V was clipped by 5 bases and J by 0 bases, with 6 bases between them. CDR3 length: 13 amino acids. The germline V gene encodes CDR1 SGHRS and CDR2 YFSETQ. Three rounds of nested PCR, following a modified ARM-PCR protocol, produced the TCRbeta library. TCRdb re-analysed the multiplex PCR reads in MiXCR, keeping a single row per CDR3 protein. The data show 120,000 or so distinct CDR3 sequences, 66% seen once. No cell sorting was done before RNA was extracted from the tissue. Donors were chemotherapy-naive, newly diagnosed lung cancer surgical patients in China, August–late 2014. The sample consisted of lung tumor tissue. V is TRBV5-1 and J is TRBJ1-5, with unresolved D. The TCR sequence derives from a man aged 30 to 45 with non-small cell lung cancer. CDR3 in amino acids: CASRENSNQPQHF. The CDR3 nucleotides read TGCGCCAGCAGGGAGAATAGCAATCAGCCCCAGCATTTT. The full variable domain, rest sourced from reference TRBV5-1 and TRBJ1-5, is KAGVTQTPRYLIKTRGQQVTLSCSPISGHRSVSWYQQTPGQGLQFLFEYFSETQRNKGNFPGRFSGRQFSNSRSEMNVSTLELGDSALYLCASRENSNQPQHFGDGTRLSIL.